The subject of this entry is one TCR beta chain. Amplified regions were TCR beta CDR3 sequences from RNA transcripts. The HTBI primer set drove a first-round RT-PCR of the TCR CDR3. TCRdb ran MiXCR on the multiplex PCR reads and lists one entry per CDR3 protein. The table shows around 690,000 distinct CDR3 sequences, with 15% to 20% occurring only once. The sample comes from a study of T cells in Graves' hyperthyroidism and ophthalmopathy. Trimming removed 5 bases from V and 2 bases from J, with 14 bases in between. Germline V gene data show CDR1 as SGHVS and CDR2 as FQNEAQ. The CDR3 length is 15 residues.

Material for sequencing was blood. The clonotype comes from a man aged 45 to 65 with Graves' hyperthyroidism. The gene calls are TRBV7-8 and TRBJ2-3; TRBD1 or TRBD2 may be the D gene (6 bases each). The DNA for the CDR3 is TGTGCCAGCAGCCGTGGAGGGACAAACACAGATACGCAGTATTTT. This sequence encodes CASSRGGTNTDTQYF.